This TCR beta chain was captured in a study of T-cell memory formation after mild COVID-19. Points from the study as a whole: The pre-infection memory compartment contained some responding clones, suggesting cross-reactive memory joined.

Trimming cost V 3 bases and J 4 bases; bases outside gene matches: 3. The germline V gene has CDR1 SGHRS and CDR2 YFSETQ. The CDR3 totals 13 residues. One entry per CDR3 protein, called by TCRdb with MiXCR from the 5' RACE reads. The table includes approximately 210,000 distinct CDR3 sequences, 27% detected once. This clonotype was recorded once. The antigen is not known. The sequencing input was PBMCs or a T cell subset sorted from them (not recorded which). The sequence derives from an adult woman who had mild COVID-19 (a few samples of this study predate the infection). Cell type and time point are not known. The V gene is TRBV5-1, the J gene TRBJ1-1, with TRBD1 matching 7 bases. The CDR3 is CASSSGQLTEAFF. CDR3 DNA sequence: TGCGCCAGCAGCTCGGGACAGCTCACTGAAGCTTTCTTT.